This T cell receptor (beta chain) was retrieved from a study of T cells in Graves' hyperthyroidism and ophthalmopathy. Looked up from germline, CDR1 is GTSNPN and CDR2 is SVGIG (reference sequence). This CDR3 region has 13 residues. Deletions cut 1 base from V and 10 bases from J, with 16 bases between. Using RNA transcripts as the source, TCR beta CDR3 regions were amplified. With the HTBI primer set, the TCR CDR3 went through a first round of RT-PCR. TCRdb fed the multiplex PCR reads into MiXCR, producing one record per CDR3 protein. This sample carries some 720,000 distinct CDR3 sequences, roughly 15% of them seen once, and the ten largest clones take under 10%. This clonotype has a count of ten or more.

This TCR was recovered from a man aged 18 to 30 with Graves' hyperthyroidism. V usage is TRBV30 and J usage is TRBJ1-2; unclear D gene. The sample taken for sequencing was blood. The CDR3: CAWSGGGTLDYTF. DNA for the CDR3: TGTGCCTGGAGTGGAGGAGGAACCTTAGACTACACCTTC.